One and the same sample provided the 32 T cell receptor beta chains below, sequenced in a study of blood T cell repertoires in COVID-19 (dated by TCRdb to 2020 to 2021). Receptor amplification or capture employed the immunoSEQ multiplex PCR assay. In its TCRdb copy, this immuneACCESS table keeps in-frame sequences only and misses some clones. Where compared with another copy, unresolved V genes explain less than half of these, and the others have no known cause. This sample lists tens of thousands of clones; around 74% were detected once. Jointly, the top ten make up around 9.4% of the sample. Sequencing was carried out using peripheral blood. All receptors come from a human donor in a cohort sampled during active COVID-19.

This rearrangement joins TRBV2 to TRBJ2-7, with a tentative D call TRBD1 (6 bases). The V end was cut by 3 bases, the J end by 1 base, with 10 bases between. Germline V lookup: CDR1 SNHLY, CDR2 FYNNEI. The CDR3 extends over 14 amino acids. The CDR3 DNA reads TGTGCCAGCAGTGAGGTGACAGGTTCCTACGAGCAGTACTTC. This encodes CASSEVTGSYEQYF.

The V call is TRBV9, the J call TRBJ2-1, with D hard to call. The CDR3 extends over 14 amino acids. Germline V gene sequence: CDR1 SGDLS, CDR2 YYNGEE. V lost 3 bases and J lost 10, with 17 bases in between. CDR3 region: CASSESPGPYEQFF. The CDR3 DNA follows: TGTGCCAGCAGCGAGTCCCCAGGCCCCTACGAGCAGTTCTTC.

The chain links TRBV18 to TRBJ1-5, with 9 nucleotides matching TRBD1. The CDR3 covers 15 residues. The germline V gene encodes CDR1 KGHSH and CDR2 LQKENI. V was clipped by 8 bases and J by 0 bases; unmatched bases: 5. CDR3 coding DNA: TGTGCCAGCGCCGGGACAGGGCATAGCAATCAGCCCCAGCATTTT. This codes for CASAGTGHSNQPQHF. Looking up the rest from reference TRBV18 and TRBJ1-5 gives the full variable domain: NAGVMQNPRHLVRRRGQEARLRCSPMKGHSHVYWYRQLPEEGLKFMVYLQKENIIDESGMPKERFSAEFPKEGPSILRIQQVVRGDSAAYFCASAGTGHSNQPQHFGDGTRLSIL.

The gene calls are TRBV5-1 and TRBJ1-3; tentatively, D is TRBD1 (6 bases). The CDR3 has 14 residues. Germline-derived CDR1 and CDR2 are SGHRS and YFSETQ. Trimming stripped 3 bases from V and 2 bases from J, with 9 bases between. The CDR3 sequence: CASSSPGAGNTIYF. Here the CDR3 DNA reads TGCGCCAGCAGCTCCCCAGGGGCTGGAAACACCATATATTTT.

This clone showed up many times. The chain is built from TRBV28 and TRBJ2-2; maybe TRBD1 (6 bases). This CDR3 region has 13 residues. V was trimmed by 7 bases and J by 6 bases, leaving 12 bases between them. Germline-derived CDR1 and CDR2 are MDHEN and SYDVKM. Written as DNA, the CDR3 is TGTGCCAGCACTAACAGGGTCCCCGGGGAGCTGTTTTTT. Amino acids: CASTNRVPGELFF. Full variable domain (outside the CDR3, taken from reference TRBV28 and TRBJ2-2): DVKVTQSSRYLVKRTGEKVFLECVQDMDHENMFWYRQDPGLGLRLIYFSYDVKMKEKGDIPEGYSVSREKKERFSLILESASTNQTSMYLCASTNRVPGELFFGEGSRLTVL.

The chain uses TRBV19 and TRBJ1-2; 9 nucleotides match TRBD1. CDR1 and CDR2 (germline): LNHDA, SQIVND (reference sequence). There are 16 residues in the CDR3. The junction had 9 bases not matched to a gene; V was cut back by 5 bases and J by 2 bases. The DNA of the CDR3 is TGTGCCAGTAGTTCCCAAACCGGGACAGGGAACTATGGCTACACCTTC. Its protein is CASSSQTGTGNYGYTF.

The chain is built from TRBV30 and TRBJ1-2; no definite D call. V lost 4 bases to trimming and J lost 8 bases, with 11 bases between them. The germline CDR1 and CDR2 sequences are GTSNPN and SVGIG (reference sequence). The CDR3 has 11 amino acids. The CDR3 loop reads CAWKTGIGYTF. The CDR3 coding sequence is TGTGCCTGGAAGACGGGGATAGGCTACACCTTC.

This clone was recorded a few times. The chain combines TRBV27 with TRBJ2-7, with 10 bases fitting TRBD1. The CDR3 runs 14 residues. Germline V gene sequence: CDR1 MNHEY, CDR2 SMNVEV (reference sequence). The V segment lost 6 bases and the J segment 6 bases; nucleotides outside the gene matches: 8. The CDR3 region is CASSPGTGVFEQYF. The CDR3, as DNA: TGTGCCAGCAGCCCCGGGACAGGGGTGTTCGAGCAGTACTTC.

The chain recombines TRBV28 with TRBJ2-7, with TRBD1 matching over 9 bases. V gave up 8 bases and J gave up 3 bases; unmatched junction bases: 8. The CDR3 sequence is 14 residues long. Germline V gene lookup returns CDR1 MDHEN and CDR2 SYDVKM. The CDR3 DNA sequence: TGTGCCAGCGATGCCGGGACAGGGATCTACGAGCAGTACTTC. Amino acid sequence: CASDAGTGIYEQYF.

The chain joins TRBV28 to TRBJ2-5; possibly TRBD1 for D (6 bases). Looked up from germline, CDR1 is MDHEN and CDR2 is SYDVKM. Trimming removed 3 bases at V and 2 bases at J, with 10 bases between. The length of the CDR3 is 14 residues. The CDR3 loop is CASSFGRGQETQYF. The DNA for the CDR3 is TGTGCCAGCAGTTTCGGCAGGGGTCAAGAGACCCAGTACTTC.

The V and J genes are TRBV5-5 and TRBJ2-3; the D gene is possibly TRBD1 (6 bases). V lost 5 bases, J lost 4 bases, and 14 bases lay in between. The germline V gene has CDR1 SGHKS and CDR2 YYEKEE (reference sequence). The CDR3 is made up of 14 amino acids. The CDR3 protein is CASSPMGASDTQYF. CDR3 in DNA: TGTGCCAGCAGTCCGATGGGGGCTTCAGATACGCAGTATTTT.

The genes are TRBV5-1 and TRBJ1-1; TRBD1 might be the D (6 bases). The V gene lost 4 bases and the J gene lost 0 bases, with 13 bases spanning the gap. The CDR3 covers 15 residues. The germline gives CDR1 SGHRS, CDR2 YFSETQ. Written as DNA, the CDR3 is TGCGCCAGCAGCCGCGCGACAGGTTTGAACACTGAAGCTTTCTTT. Its protein product is CASSRATGLNTEAFF. Full variable domain (rest looked up from reference TRBV5-1 and TRBJ1-1): KAGVTQTPRYLIKTRGQQVTLSCSPISGHRSVSWYQQTPGQGLQFLFEYFSETQRNKGNFPGRFSGRQFSNSRSEMNVSTLELGDSALYLCASSRATGLNTEAFFGQGTRLTVV.

Only a few counts were recorded for this clone. This rearrangement joins TRBV6-1 to TRBJ1-3, with a possible D match to TRBD1 (6 bases). This CDR3 has 14 amino acids. V lost 2 bases and J 4 bases, leaving 9 bases between the germline ends. Per the germline V gene, CDR1 is MNHNS and CDR2 is SASEGT. The CDR3 here is CASSEQGNGNTIYF. CDR3 nucleotides: TGTGCCAGCAGTGAACAGGGGAACGGAAACACCATATATTTT.

V usage is TRBV18 and J usage is TRBJ1-2; the D gene is possibly TRBD1 (5 bases). This CDR3 has 14 residues. Trimming removed 2 bases at V and 2 bases at J, with 9 bases between. Germline CDR1 is KGHSH and CDR2 is LQKENI. The CDR3 spells CASSPSRQNYGYTF. The CDR3 DNA sequence: TGTGCCAGCTCACCAAGTAGACAGAACTATGGCTACACCTTC. Complete variable domain (other parts from reference TRBV18 and TRBJ1-2): NAGVMQNPRHLVRRRGQEARLRCSPMKGHSHVYWYRQLPEEGLKFMVYLQKENIIDESGMPKERFSAEFPKEGPSILRIQQVVRGDSAAYFCASSPSRQNYGYTFGSGTRLTVV.

This clone was picked up a small number of times. The rearrangement joins TRBV3-1 (or the pseudogene TRBV3-2) to TRBJ1-2; D is possibly TRBD1 (5 bases). Germline V gene data show CDR1 as LGHDT and CDR2 as YNNKEL (reference sequence). With 4 bases removed from V and 4 bases from J, the gap between germline ends came to 19 bases. The CDR3 has 16 amino acids. CDR3 in DNA: TGTGCCAGCAGCCTATTTAAGGGCAGGGCCGTCTATGGCTACACCTTC. Translating gives CASSLFKGRAVYGYTF.

The V gene is TRBV2, the J gene TRBJ1-5; the match to TRBD1 covers 10 bases. The CDR3 consists of 15 residues. The trim removed 6 bases at V and 4 bases at J, leaving 6 bases unmatched. Germline-derived CDR1 and CDR2 are SNHLY and FYNNEI. The DNA of the CDR3 is TGTGCCAGCAGCGCAAGGACAGGGGGGAATCAGCCCCAGCATTTT. This sequence encodes CASSARTGGNQPQHF.

This clone was counted only a few times. The rearrangement joins TRBV2 to TRBJ2-1, with TRBD1 matching 7 bases. With V trimmed by 9 bases and J by 4 bases, 9 bases remained unmatched. Looked up from germline, CDR1 is SNHLY and CDR2 is FYNNEI. The CDR3 is 14 amino acids. The CDR3 DNA reads TGTGCCAGGGGACCGGGACAGCCGTACAATGAGCAGTTCTTC. Protein product: CARGPGQPYNEQFF. Full variable domain (missing parts from reference TRBV2 and TRBJ2-1): EPEVTQTPSHQVTQMGQEVILRCVPISNHLYFYWYRQILGQKVEFLVSFYNNEISEKSEIFDDQFSVERPDGSNFTLKIRSTKLEDSAMYFCARGPGQPYNEQFFGPGTRLTVL.

The chain is built from TRBV24-1 and TRBJ2-3, with 8 positions matching TRBD1. The CDR3 is 18 amino acids. The V gene's germline CDR1 is KGHDR and CDR2 SFDVKD. J gave up 6 bases and V 4 bases, and 17 bases lay outside the gene matches. The DNA of the CDR3 is TGTGCCACCAGTGAACCCCCCACGCAGGGGGCCCCTCGGGATACGCAGTATTTT. As protein: CATSEPPTQGAPRDTQYF.

This clone was seen only a few times. The chain is built from TRBV3-1 (or the pseudogene TRBV3-2) and TRBJ2-5; D is perhaps TRBD2 (6 bases). V lost 3 bases to trimming and J lost 2 bases, with 10 bases between them. This CDR3 region has 14 residues. Per the germline V gene, CDR1 is LGHDT and CDR2 is YNNKEL (reference sequence). The CDR3 nucleotides are TGTGCCAGCAGCCAGGGGACTGCGCAAGAGACCCAGTACTTC. Protein sequence: CASSQGTAQETQYF.

The sample holds one count of this clone. V gene TRBV5-5 combines with J gene TRBJ1-1; D is unresolved. V lost 4 bases to trimming and J lost 0 bases, with 13 bases between them. The germline gives CDR1 SGHKS, CDR2 YYEKEE (reference sequence). CDR3 length: 15 amino acids. The CDR3 region is CASSPKTVMNTEAFF. CDR3 nucleotide sequence: TGTGCCAGCAGCCCTAAGACTGTAATGAACACTGAAGCTTTCTTT. The complete variable domain, with remaining parts taken from reference TRBV5-5 and TRBJ1-1, reads DAGVTQSPTHLIKTRGQQVTLRCSPISGHKSVSWYQQVLGQGPQFIFQYYEKEERGRGNFPDRFSARQFPNYSSELNVNALLLGDSALYLCASSPKTVMNTEAFFGQGTRLTVV.

V and J are TRBV5-1 and TRBJ1-1, with D tentatively TRBD1 (5 bases). CDR1 and CDR2 (germline): SGHRS, YFSETQ. CDR3 length: 16 amino acids. V gave up 5 bases and J gave up 4 bases, with 21 bases separating them. This chain's CDR3 is CASSSGRAVLFTEAFF. The CDR3 DNA follows: TGCGCCAGCAGTTCCGGCAGGGCCGTATTATTCACTGAAGCTTTCTTT.

This chain uses TRBV27 with TRBJ2-7; the match to TRBD2 covers 10 bases. V trimming: 7 bases; J trimming: 5 bases; junction bases outside the gene matches: 8. The CDR3 loop spans 14 amino acids. The germline V gene has CDR1 MNHEY and CDR2 SMNVEV (reference sequence). The CDR3 sequence is CASKNLAGENEQYF. The CDR3 DNA sequence: TGTGCCAGCAAAAATCTAGCGGGGGAGAACGAGCAGTACTTC.

J is TRBJ1-2 and V is TRBV30; the D is unclear. This CDR3 is 13 amino acids long. V gave up 0 bases and J gave up 1 base, with 6 bases separating them. The germline CDR1 and CDR2 sequences are GTSNPN and SVGIG (reference sequence). CDR3 DNA sequence: TGTGCCTGGAGTGTCGGGTATAACTATGGCTACACCTTC. It is translated as CAWSVGYNYGYTF. Full variable domain (rest looked up from reference TRBV30 and TRBJ1-2): SQTIHQWPATLVQPVGSPLSLECTVEGTSNPNLYWYRQAAGRGLQLLFYSVGIGQISSEVPQNLSASRPQDRQFILSSKKLLLSDSGFYLCAWSVGYNYGYTFGSGTRLTVV.

The chain couples TRBV6-5 to TRBJ2-7; no clear D gene. The CDR3 covers 16 residues. CDR1 and CDR2 (germline): MNHEY, SVGAGI. Deletions cut 0 bases from V and 7 bases from J, with 19 bases between. CDR3 residues: CASSYSSSGSYGEQYF. For the CDR3, the DNA is TGTGCCAGCAGTTACTCTTCATCAGGATCCTACGGTGAGCAGTACTTC.

The chain combines TRBV2 with TRBJ1-2, with D unclear. Germline V CDR1 and CDR2: SNHLY, FYNNEI. Trimming took 1 base from V and 6 from J, leaving 12 bases between them. CDR3 length equals 14 residues. The CDR3 bases are TGTGCCAGCAGTGAAGGGTGGGGAGCCCATGGCTACACCTTC. It specifies CASSEGWGAHGYTF. The variable domain in full, completed from reference TRBV2 and TRBJ1-2, reads EPEVTQTPSHQVTQMGQEVILRCVPISNHLYFYWYRQILGQKVEFLVSFYNNEISEKSEIFDDQFSVERPDGSNFTLKIRSTKLEDSAMYFCASSEGWGAHGYTFGSGTRLTVV.

CDR3 sequence reads: CASSQLRGPSSYEQYF. The CDR3 region has the DNA TGTGCCAGCAGTCAACTTCGGGGTCCTAGCTCCTACGAGCAGTACTTC. This rearrangement joins TRBV7-6 to TRBJ2-7, with D maybe TRBD2 (5 bases). From germline, CDR1 is SGHVS and CDR2 FNYEAQ. The CDR3 sequence is 16 residues long. V gave up 6 bases and J gave up 0 bases, with 18 bases separating them.

The chain combines TRBV7-2 with TRBJ2-7, with TRBD2 identical over 7 bases. The CDR3 loop spans 16 amino acids. CDR1 and CDR2 (germline): SGHTA, FQGNSA. The V segment lost 3 bases and the J segment 4 bases; nucleotides outside the gene matches: 12. The CDR3 loop is CASSFGPRTSHYEQYF. DNA for the CDR3: TGTGCCAGCAGCTTCGGCCCCCGGACTAGTCATTACGAGCAGTACTTC. The full variable domain, with the rest looked up from reference TRBV7-2 and TRBJ2-7, is GAGVSQSPSNKVTEKGKDVELRCDPISGHTALYWYRQSLGQGLEFLIYFQGNSAPDKSGLPSDRFSAERTGGSVSTLTIQRTQQEDSAVYLCASSFGPRTSHYEQYFGPGTRLTVT.

The chain employs TRBV6-4 and TRBJ1-5; a possible D gene is TRBD1 (6 bases). CDR1 and CDR2 from the germline V gene are MRHNA and SNTAGT. The CDR3 consists of 13 residues. The V gene lost 3 bases and the J gene lost 9 bases, with 12 bases spanning the gap. In nucleotides, the CDR3 is TGTGCCAGCAGTGAGATCAGGGGCATGCCCCAGCATTTT. Encoded protein: CASSEIRGMPQHF.

CDR3 sequence reads: CASSLAGTDPGTQYF. For the CDR3, the DNA is TGCGCCAGCAGCTTGGCCGGGACTGACCCGGGGACCCAGTACTTC. The chain couples TRBV5-1 to TRBJ2-5; D might be TRBD2 (6 bases). Between the trimmed V and J ends, which lost 0 bases and 7 bases, there was a span of 16 bases. The CDR3 is made up of 15 amino acids. Germline assignment: CDR1 SGHRS and CDR2 YFSETQ. The variable domain in full, with the rest retrieved from reference TRBV5-1 and TRBJ2-5, is KAGVTQTPRYLIKTRGQQVTLSCSPISGHRSVSWYQQTPGQGLQFLFEYFSETQRNKGNFPGRFSGRQFSNSRSEMNVSTLELGDSALYLCASSLAGTDPGTQYFGPGTRLLVL.

The V call is TRBV6-6, the J call TRBJ1-4, with TRBD1 matching over 8 bases. J gave up 8 bases and V 6 bases, and 11 bases lay outside the gene matches. The V gene's germline CDR1 is MNHNY and CDR2 SVGAGI (reference sequence). There are 15 residues in the CDR3. For the CDR3, the DNA is TGTGCCAGCAGAACCGTCCCGGACAGGGTCGAAAAACTGTTTTTT. The encoded protein is CASRTVPDRVEKLFF.

This sequence joins TRBV11-2 and TRBJ2-7, with 8 bases matching TRBD2. V trimming: 5 bases; J trimming: 0 bases; junction bases outside the gene matches: 9. Per germline, CDR1 SGHAT and CDR2 FQNNGV. The CDR3 runs to 16 residues. The CDR3 reads CASSLQGAGASYEQYF. As DNA, the CDR3 is TGTGCCAGCAGCCTCCAGGGAGCGGGGGCCTCCTACGAGCAGTACTTC.

The rearrangement links TRBV18 to TRBJ1-6; D possibly corresponds to TRBD1 (6 bases). The CDR3 extends over 19 amino acids. Germline values: CDR1 KGHSH, CDR2 LQKENI. V dropped 3 bases and J dropped 0 bases, with 18 bases sitting between them. The CDR3 loop is CASSPVRDTVGSYNSPLHF. CDR3 bases: TGTGCCAGCTCACCGGTAAGGGACACCGTGGGCTCCTATAATTCACCCCTCCACTTT. The variable domain in full, with the rest retrieved from reference TRBV18 and TRBJ1-6, is NAGVMQNPRHLVRRRGQEARLRCSPMKGHSHVYWYRQLPEEGLKFMVYLQKENIIDESGMPKERFSAEFPKEGPSILRIQQVVRGDSAAYFCASSPVRDTVGSYNSPLHFGNGTRLTVT.